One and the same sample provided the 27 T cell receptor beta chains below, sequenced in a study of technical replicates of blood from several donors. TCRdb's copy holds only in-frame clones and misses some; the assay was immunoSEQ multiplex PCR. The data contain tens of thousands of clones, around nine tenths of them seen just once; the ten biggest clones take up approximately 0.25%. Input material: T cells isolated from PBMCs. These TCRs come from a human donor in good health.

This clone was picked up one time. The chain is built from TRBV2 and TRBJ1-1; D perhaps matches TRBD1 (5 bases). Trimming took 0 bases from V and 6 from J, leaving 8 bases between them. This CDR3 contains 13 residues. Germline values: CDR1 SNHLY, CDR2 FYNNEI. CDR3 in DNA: TGTGCCAGCAGTGAAGCGACGGGGGCTGAAGCTTTCTTT. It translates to CASSEATGAEAFF.

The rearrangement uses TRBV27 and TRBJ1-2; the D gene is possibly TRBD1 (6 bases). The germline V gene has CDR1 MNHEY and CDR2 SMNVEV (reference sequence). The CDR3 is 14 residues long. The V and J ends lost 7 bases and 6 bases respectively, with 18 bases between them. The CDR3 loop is CASTPTGGADGYTF. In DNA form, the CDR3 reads TGTGCCAGCACCCCTACCGGGGGGGCAGATGGCTACACCTTC.

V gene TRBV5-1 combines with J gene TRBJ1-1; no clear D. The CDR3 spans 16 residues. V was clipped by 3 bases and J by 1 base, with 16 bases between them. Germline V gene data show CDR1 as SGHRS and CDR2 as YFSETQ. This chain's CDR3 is CASSSKPPGANTEAFF. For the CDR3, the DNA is TGCGCCAGCAGCTCCAAACCCCCGGGAGCGAACACTGAAGCTTTCTTT.

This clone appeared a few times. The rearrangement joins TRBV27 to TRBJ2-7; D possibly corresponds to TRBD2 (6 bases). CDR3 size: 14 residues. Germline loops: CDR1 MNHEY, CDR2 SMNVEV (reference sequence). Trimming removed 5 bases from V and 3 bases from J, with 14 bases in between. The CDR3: CASSRREGNYEQYF. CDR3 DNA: TGTGCCAGCAGTCGGCGGGAAGGGAACTACGAGCAGTACTTC.

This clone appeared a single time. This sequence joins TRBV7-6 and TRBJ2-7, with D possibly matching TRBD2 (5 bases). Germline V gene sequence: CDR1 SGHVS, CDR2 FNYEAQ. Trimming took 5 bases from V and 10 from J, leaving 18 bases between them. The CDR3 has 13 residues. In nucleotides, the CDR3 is TGTGCCAGCAGCCCAAACCTAGCCTGGGAACAGTACTTC. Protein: CASSPNLAWEQYF.

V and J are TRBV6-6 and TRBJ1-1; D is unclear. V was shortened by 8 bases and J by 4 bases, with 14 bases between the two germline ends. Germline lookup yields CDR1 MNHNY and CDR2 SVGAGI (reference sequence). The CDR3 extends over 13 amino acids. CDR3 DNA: TGTGCCAGCTCTTGGGCCTTCGGCACTGAAGCTTTCTTT. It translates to CASSWAFGTEAFF.

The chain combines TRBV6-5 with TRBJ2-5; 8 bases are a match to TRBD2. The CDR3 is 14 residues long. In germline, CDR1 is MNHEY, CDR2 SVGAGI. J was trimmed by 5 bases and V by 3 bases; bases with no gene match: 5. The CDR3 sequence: CASSYSGTRETQYF. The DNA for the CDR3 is TGTGCCAGCAGTTATTCCGGGACTAGGGAGACCCAGTACTTC.

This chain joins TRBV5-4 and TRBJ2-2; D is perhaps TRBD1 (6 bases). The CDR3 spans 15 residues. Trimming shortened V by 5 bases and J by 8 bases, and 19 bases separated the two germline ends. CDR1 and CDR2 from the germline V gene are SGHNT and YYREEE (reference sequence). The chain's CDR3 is CASRTTGKRAGELFF. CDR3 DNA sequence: TGTGCCAGCAGGACCACAGGGAAAAGGGCGGGGGAGCTGTTTTTT.

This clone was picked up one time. As DNA, the CDR3 is TGCGCCAGCAGCCAAGAAGGGACAGGGGCCTACGAGCAGTACTTC. Protein: CASSQEGTGAYEQYF. The rearrangement joins TRBV4-1 to TRBJ2-7; 10 bases line up with TRBD1. CDR1 is MGHRA, CDR2 YSYEKL, per germline. Trimming at V came to 0 bases and at J to 2 bases, leaving 1 base not matched to a gene. This CDR3 is 15 amino acids long.

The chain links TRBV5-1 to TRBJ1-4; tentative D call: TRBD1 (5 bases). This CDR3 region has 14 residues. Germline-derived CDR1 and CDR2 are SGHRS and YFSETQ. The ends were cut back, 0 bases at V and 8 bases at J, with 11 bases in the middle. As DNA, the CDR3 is TGCGCCAGCAGCTTGGTAGGGGCGGACGAAAAACTGTTTTTT. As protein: CASSLVGADEKLFF.

In DNA, the CDR3 is TGCGCCAGCAGACCGACCGGGGACAATCAGCCCCAGCATTTT. It specifies CASRPTGDNQPQHF. The genes are TRBV5-1 and TRBJ1-5, with D unclear. CDR1 SGHRS and CDR2 YFSETQ come from the germline V gene. The CDR3 is 14 residues long. Trimming removed 5 bases from V and 3 bases from J, with 12 bases in between.

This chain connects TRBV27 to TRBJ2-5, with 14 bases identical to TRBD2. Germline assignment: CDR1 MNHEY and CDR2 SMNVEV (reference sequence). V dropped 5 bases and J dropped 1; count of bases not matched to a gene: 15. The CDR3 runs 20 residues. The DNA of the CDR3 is TGTGCCAGCAGTCCCCAGCGCCTTAGACTAGCGGGAGGGGTCCAAGAGACCCAGTACTTC. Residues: CASSPQRLRLAGGVQETQYF.

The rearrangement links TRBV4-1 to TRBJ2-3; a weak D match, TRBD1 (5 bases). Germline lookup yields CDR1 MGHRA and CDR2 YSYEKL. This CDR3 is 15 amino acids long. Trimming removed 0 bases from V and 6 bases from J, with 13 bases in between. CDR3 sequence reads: CASSQESRAGDTQYF. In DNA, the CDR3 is TGCGCCAGCAGCCAAGAATCCAGGGCTGGGGATACGCAGTATTTT.

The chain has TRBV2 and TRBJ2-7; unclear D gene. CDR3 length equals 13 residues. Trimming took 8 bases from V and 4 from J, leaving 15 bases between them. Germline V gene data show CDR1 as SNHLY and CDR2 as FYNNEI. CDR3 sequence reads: CASESPQAYEQYF. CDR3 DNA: TGTGCCAGCGAATCGCCCCAGGCATACGAGCAGTACTTC.

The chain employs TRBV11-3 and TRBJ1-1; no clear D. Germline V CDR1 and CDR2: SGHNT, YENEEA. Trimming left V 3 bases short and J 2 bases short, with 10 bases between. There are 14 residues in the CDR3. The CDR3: CASSFRTANTEAFF. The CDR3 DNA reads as TGTGCCAGCAGCTTTCGGACTGCTAACACTGAAGCTTTCTTT.

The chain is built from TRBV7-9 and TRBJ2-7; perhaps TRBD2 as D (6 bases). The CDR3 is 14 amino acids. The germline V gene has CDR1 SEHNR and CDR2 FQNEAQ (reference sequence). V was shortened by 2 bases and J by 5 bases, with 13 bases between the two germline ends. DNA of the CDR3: TGTGCCAGCAGCTTAATGGGGGGTACCCACGAGCAGTACTTC. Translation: CASSLMGGTHEQYF.

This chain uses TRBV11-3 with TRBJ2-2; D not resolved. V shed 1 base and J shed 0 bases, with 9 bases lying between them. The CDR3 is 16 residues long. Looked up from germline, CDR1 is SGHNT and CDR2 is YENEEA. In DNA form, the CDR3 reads TGTGCCAGCAGCTTAGTCCGACGGGCGAACACCGGGGAGCTGTTTTTT. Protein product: CASSLVRRANTGELFF.

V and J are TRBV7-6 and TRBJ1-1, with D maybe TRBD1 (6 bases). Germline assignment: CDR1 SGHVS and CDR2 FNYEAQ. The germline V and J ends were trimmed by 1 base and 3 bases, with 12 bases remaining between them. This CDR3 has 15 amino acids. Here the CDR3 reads CASSLGDMPDTEAFF. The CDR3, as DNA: TGTGCCAGCAGCTTAGGGGACATGCCTGACACTGAAGCTTTCTTT.

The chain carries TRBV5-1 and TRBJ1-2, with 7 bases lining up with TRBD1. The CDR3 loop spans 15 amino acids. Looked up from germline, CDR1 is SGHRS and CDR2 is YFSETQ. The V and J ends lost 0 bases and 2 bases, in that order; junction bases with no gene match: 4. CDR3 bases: TGCGCCAGCAGCTTGGCAGAGGGGGCGAACTATGGCTACACCTTC. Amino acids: CASSLAEGANYGYTF.

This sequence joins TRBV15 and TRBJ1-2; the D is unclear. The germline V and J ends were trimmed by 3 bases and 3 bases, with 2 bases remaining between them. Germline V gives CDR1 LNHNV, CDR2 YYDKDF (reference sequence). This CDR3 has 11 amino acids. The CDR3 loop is CATSSDYGYTF. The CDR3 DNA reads TGTGCCACCAGCAGCGACTATGGCTACACCTTC.

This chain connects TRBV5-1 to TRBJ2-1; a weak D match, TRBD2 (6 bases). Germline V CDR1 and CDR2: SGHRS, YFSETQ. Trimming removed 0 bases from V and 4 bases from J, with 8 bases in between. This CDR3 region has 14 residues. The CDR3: CASSLAGLYNEQFF. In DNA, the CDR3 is TGCGCCAGCAGCTTGGCAGGACTATACAATGAGCAGTTCTTC.

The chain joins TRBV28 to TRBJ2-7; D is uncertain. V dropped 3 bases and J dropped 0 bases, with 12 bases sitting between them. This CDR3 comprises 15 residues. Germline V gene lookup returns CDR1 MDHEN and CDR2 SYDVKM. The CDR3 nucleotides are TGTGCCAGCAGTTTGGGCACTGCCGCCTCCTACGAGCAGTACTTC. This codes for CASSLGTAASYEQYF.

CDR3 protein: CATRLPGRTEAFF. CDR3 DNA: TGTGCCACCAGGTTACCGGGGAGGACTGAAGCTTTCTTT. The genes are TRBV15 and TRBJ1-1; D gene ambiguous. The length of the CDR3 is 13 residues. V lost 6 bases and J 5 bases, leaving 13 bases between the germline ends. Germline values: CDR1 LNHNV, CDR2 YYDKDF (reference sequence).

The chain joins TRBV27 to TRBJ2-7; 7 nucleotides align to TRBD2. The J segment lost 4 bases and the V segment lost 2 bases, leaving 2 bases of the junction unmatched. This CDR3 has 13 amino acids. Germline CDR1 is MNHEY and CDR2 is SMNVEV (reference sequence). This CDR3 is CASSLAGEYEQYF. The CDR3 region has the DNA TGTGCCAGCAGTTTAGCGGGAGAGTACGAGCAGTACTTC.

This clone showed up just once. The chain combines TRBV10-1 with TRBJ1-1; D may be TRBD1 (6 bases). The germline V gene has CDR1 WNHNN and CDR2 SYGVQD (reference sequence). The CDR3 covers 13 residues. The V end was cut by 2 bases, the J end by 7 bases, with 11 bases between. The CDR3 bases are TGCGCCAGCAGTGAGGACAGGTTGGGTGAAGCTTTCTTT. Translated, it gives CASSEDRLGEAFF.

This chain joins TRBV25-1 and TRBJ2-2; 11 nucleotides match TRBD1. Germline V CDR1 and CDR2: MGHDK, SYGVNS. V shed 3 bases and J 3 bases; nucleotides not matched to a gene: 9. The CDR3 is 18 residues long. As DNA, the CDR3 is TGTGCCAGCAGTGATTTAGGGACAGGGGGACCGTACACCGGGGAGCTGTTTTTT. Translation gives CASSDLGTGGPYTGELFF.

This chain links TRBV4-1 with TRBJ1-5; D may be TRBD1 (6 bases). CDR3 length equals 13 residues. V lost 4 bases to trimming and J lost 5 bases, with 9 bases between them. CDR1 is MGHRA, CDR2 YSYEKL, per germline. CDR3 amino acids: CASSLGGYQPQHF. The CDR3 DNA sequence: TGCGCCAGCAGCCTAGGGGGTTATCAGCCCCAGCATTTT.